A selection of T cell receptor beta chains follows, all from one sample in a study of shared clonotypes between healthy human individuals. Clones were sequenced by immunoSEQ multiplex PCR, and TCRdb holds only the in-frame ones, with some missing. The table shows around 450,000 clones, with 70% to 80% occurring only once. The sample taken for sequencing was PBMCs. The receptors here all came from a woman aged 40 to 49 in good health. Some clones in this sample may be carry-over from other donors' samples. Both conserved end residues are part of each CDR3. D genes are given only for firm matches. Some rows have no size entry. The others give once, few or many, or a class for an expanded clone.

D	size	V	J	length	CDR3	DNA
.	.	TRBV5-1	TRBJ2-1	12	CASSFGNNEQFF	TGCGCCAGCAGCTTTGGAAACAATGAGCAGTTCTTC
.	.	TRBV28	TRBJ1-1	14	CASRRDSLYTEAFF	TGTGCCAGCAGACGGGACTCGCTGTACACTGAAGCTTTCTTT
TRBD2	.	TRBV7-2	TRBJ2-5	16	CASSLKLAGVIETQYF	TGTGCCAGCAGCTTAAAGCTAGCGGGAGTTATAGAGACCCAGTACTTC
TRBD2	.	TRBV15	TRBJ2-5	17	CATSRGQLADPRETQYF	TGTGCCACCAGCAGAGGGCAACTAGCGGATCCCCGGGAGACCCAGTACTTC
TRBD1	.	TRBV28	TRBJ1-5	15	CASTPWDSSNQPQHF	TGTGCCAGCACCCCGTGGGACAGCAGCAATCAGCCCCAGCATTTT
.	.	TRBV6-5	TRBJ2-7	15	CASSYSGAGTYEQYF	TGTGCCAGCAGTTACTCTGGGGCAGGTACCTACGAGCAGTACTTC
.	.	TRBV27	TRBJ1-2	14	CASSLSPAMGGYTF	TGTGCCAGCAGTTTATCTCCCGCGATGGGTGGCTACACCTTC
.	.	TRBV4-1	TRBJ2-7	13	CASSQEAYYEQYF	TGCGCCAGCAGCCAAGAGGCCTACTACGAGCAGTACTTC
.	.	TRBV30	TRBJ2-3	13	CAWSVWHTDTQYF	TGTGCCTGGAGTGTTTGGCACACAGATACGCAGTATTTT
.	few	TRBV4-1	TRBJ1-1	14	CASSRREWNTEAFF	TGCGCCAGCAGCCGTAGAGAGTGGAACACTGAAGCTTTCTTT
.	.	TRBV11-2	TRBJ2-7	13	CASSPLRQNEQYF	TGTGCCAGCAGCCCCCTCCGACAGAACGAGCAGTACTTC